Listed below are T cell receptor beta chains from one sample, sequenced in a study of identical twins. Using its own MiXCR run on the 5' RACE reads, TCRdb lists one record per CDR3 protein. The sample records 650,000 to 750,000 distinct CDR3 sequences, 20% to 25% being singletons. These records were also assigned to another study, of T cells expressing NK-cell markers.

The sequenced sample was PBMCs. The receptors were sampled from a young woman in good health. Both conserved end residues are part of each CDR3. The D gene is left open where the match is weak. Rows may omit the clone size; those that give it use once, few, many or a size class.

TGTGCCACCAATAATGCGGGACCCAACAATGAGCAGTTCTTC	CATNNAGPNNEQFF	NA	NA	TRBV25-1	TRBJ2-1
TGTGCCAGCAGTTCAGCCCCGGGGGTCTCCTACGAGCAGTACTTC	CASSSAPGVSYEQYF	few	NA	TRBV27	TRBJ2-7
TGTGCCAGCAGGCAGGGTTTGGACACCGGGGAGCTGTTTTTT	CASRQGLDTGELFF	few	NA	TRBV12-3/TRBV12-4	TRBJ2-2
TGCAGTGCCCGTGGGCTAGCGGGGTCGGATACGCAGTATTTT	CSARGLAGSDTQYF	NA	TRBD2	TRBV20-1	TRBJ2-3
TGTGCCAGCAATCCGGGACAGCCGAGCACTGAAGCTTTCTTT	CASNPGQPSTEAFF	few	TRBD1	TRBV28	TRBJ1-1
TGCAGCGTTACTGACAGGAACACTGAAGCTTTCTTT	CSVTDRNTEAFF	NA	NA	TRBV29-1	TRBJ1-1
TGTGCCAGCAGCTTACGGAGACTAGCGGGAAACACAGATACGCAGTATTTT	CASSLRRLAGNTDTQYF	NA	TRBD2	TRBV11-2	TRBJ2-3
TGTGCCAGCAGCCCTAGGCTCAGGGGCCCTGGAAACACCATATATTTT	CASSPRLRGPGNTIYF	NA	NA	TRBV7-8	TRBJ1-3
TGCGCCAGCAGCCAAGATCCACGGGAAAAACTGTTTTTT	CASSQDPREKLFF	many	NA	TRBV4-1	TRBJ1-4
TGTGCCAGCAGCATACCCACCGTTGAGGGTTCGATTCTGAACACCGGGGAGCTGTTTTTT	CASSIPTVEGSILNTGELFF	NA	NA	TRBV11-1	TRBJ2-2
TGTGCCAGCAGTCCAAACTCCTCAACTAGCGGGAGCATCTTTACCCAGTACTTC	CASSPNSSTSGSIFTQYF	NA	TRBD2	TRBV2	TRBJ2-5
TGTGCCAGCAGCGGGACTAGCGCCCCACACAATGAGCAGTTCTTC	CASSGTSAPHNEQFF	many	TRBD2	TRBV6-1	TRBJ2-1
TGCAGTGCTAGAGATAGCGGTCTAGCCAAAAACATTCAGTACTTC	CSARDSGLAKNIQYF	few	NA	TRBV20-1	TRBJ2-4
TGCGCCAGCAGCCAAGAGGGGGCAACATCAAGATTATATTTT	CASSQEGATSRLYF	NA	NA	TRBV4-1	TRBJ1-3
TGTGCCAGCAGCGGCGGACAGGGGGCCGGGGAGACCCAGTACTTC	CASSGGQGAGETQYF	few	TRBD1	TRBV9	TRBJ2-5
TGCGCCAGCAGACCGGGGGACGGTCCCTACGAGCAGTACTTC	CASRPGDGPYEQYF	NA	NA	TRBV5-1	TRBJ2-7
TGCAGCGGGGGGGAGTTGAACACTGAAGCTTTCTTT	CSGGELNTEAFF	NA	NA	TRBV29-1	TRBJ1-1
TGTGCCAGCAGCAAGCGGGAGGGCCCGTATACGCAGTATTTT	CASSKREGPYTQYF	few	TRBD2	TRBV5-4	TRBJ2-3
TGTGCCAGCGGATCCCAGGGACTAGCCATCACAGATACGCAGTATTTT	CASGSQGLAITDTQYF	NA	TRBD2	TRBV7-9	TRBJ2-3
TGTGCTAGTGGTTTGGTACCCGGATTCACTGAAGCTTTCTTT	CASGLVPGFTEAFF	NA	NA	TRBV12-5	TRBJ1-1
TGCAGTGCTAGTATGGCGAAAGGGGTGAATGAGCAGTTCTTC	CSASMAKGVNEQFF	NA	NA	TRBV20-1	TRBJ2-1
TGTGCCACCACGGAGCATTACGAGCAGTACTTC	CATTEHYEQYF	NA	NA	TRBV24-1	TRBJ2-7
TGTGCCAGCAGCCGTCCAAGGGGGCTATCCAATGAGCAGTTCTTC	CASSRPRGLSNEQFF	NA	TRBD1	TRBV7-9	TRBJ2-1
TGTGCCAGCAGCAGGGCCGGGGGAGCTTTCTTT	CASSRAGGAFF	NA	NA	TRBV5-6	TRBJ1-1
TGTGCCACCAGTGTTGGAGACAGGGCGTTAGGCACCGGGGAGCTGTTTTTT	CATSVGDRALGTGELFF	NA	TRBD1	TRBV24-1	TRBJ2-2
TGTGCCAGCAGCGAGACAGGGGACGGGTCTGAAAAACTGTTTTTT	CASSETGDGSEKLFF	NA	TRBD1	TRBV7-9	TRBJ1-4
TGTGCCAGCAGTCCCCGGACTAGCGTCCTCACAGATACGCAGTATTTT	CASSPRTSVLTDTQYF	NA	TRBD2	TRBV6-4	TRBJ2-3
TGTGCCAGCAGCTTGCGGGCAGGGTTGCAGCCCCAGCATTTT	CASSLRAGLQPQHF	NA	NA	TRBV5-6	TRBJ1-5
TGCAGTGCTAGAGAGGGGGACTACTCCTACAATGAGCAGTTCTTC	CSAREGDYSYNEQFF	NA	TRBD2	TRBV20-1	TRBJ2-1
TGTGCCACCTCTGACAGGGGGCTAGCTAATGAAAAACTGTTTTTT	CATSDRGLANEKLFF	NA	TRBD1	TRBV6-1	TRBJ1-4
TGCGCCAGCAGCCAGCAGGAGGCCTACGAGCAGTACTTC	CASSQQEAYEQYF	few	NA	TRBV4-3	TRBJ2-7
TGCAGTGCTCTCTTGGGGCGGCAGACCCAGTACTTC	CSALLGRQTQYF	NA	NA	TRBV20-1	TRBJ2-5
TGTGCCAGCAGCAAGACTAACTATGGCTACACCTTC	CASSKTNYGYTF	many	NA	TRBV6-5	TRBJ1-2
TGCAGTGCTAGAGACCCTTTACTAGCGACCGGGGAGCTGTTTTTT	CSARDPLLATGELFF	NA	TRBD2	TRBV20-1	TRBJ2-2
TGCAGCGGGGGGGGACAATTGAACACTGAAGCTTTCTTT	CSGGGQLNTEAFF	NA	NA	TRBV29-1	TRBJ1-1
TGTGCCAGCAGCTTATCTGGCTATCGTAGCACAGATACGCAGTATTTT	CASSLSGYRSTDTQYF	few	NA	TRBV7-9	TRBJ2-3
TGTGCCACCAGCAGAGAAGGGTCGCGGGAGGTCTACGGCACCGGGGAGCTGTTTTTT	CATSREGSREVYGTGELFF	NA	TRBD2	TRBV15	TRBJ2-2
TGTGCCAGCACCCCATCGGGCAACTACAATGAGCAGTTCTTC	CASTPSGNYNEQFF	NA	NA	TRBV6-1	TRBJ2-1
TGCAGTGTCGAAGCTCAGGGGGCCTACGAGCAGTACTTC	CSVEAQGAYEQYF	NA	TRBD1	TRBV20-1	TRBJ2-7
TGTGCCTGGAGTCTTGTCGGGGGGAGCTCCTACGAGCAGTACTTC	CAWSLVGGSSYEQYF	few	TRBD2	TRBV30	TRBJ2-7
TGTGCCAGCACCGACAGGGGTCGGGGCTACACCTTC	CASTDRGRGYTF	few	TRBD1	TRBV6-5	TRBJ1-2
TGTGCCAGCAGGGCTCAGGGGGAAGAGACCCAGTACTTC	CASRAQGEETQYF	NA	TRBD1	TRBV9	TRBJ2-5
TGTGCCAGCACCATGGATGGGAGAGGGAACACTGAAGCTTTCTTT	CASTMDGRGNTEAFF	NA	NA	TRBV27	TRBJ1-1
TGTGCCAGCAATAGCGGGACAGGGTTTATGGGCTACACCTTC	CASNSGTGFMGYTF	few	TRBD1	TRBV6-1	TRBJ1-2
TGTGCCAGCAACCCTAGCGGGAGATCAAGGACGCAGTATTTT	CASNPSGRSRTQYF	NA	NA	TRBV21-1	TRBJ2-3
TGTGCCAGCAGTCCGGGACATCCGATCTTCTATGGCTACACCTTC	CASSPGHPIFYGYTF	NA	NA	TRBV12-3/TRBV12-4	TRBJ1-2
TGCGCCAGCAGCTCGGGGACTAGCGGGAGATACCGTACATTCACCCAAGAGACCCAGTACTTC	CASSSGTSGRYRTFTQETQYF	NA	TRBD2	TRBV5-1	TRBJ2-5
TGTGCCAGCAGCCGCGACAGGTTGGGGCATGGCTACACCTTC	CASSRDRLGHGYTF	NA	NA	TRBV6-1	TRBJ1-2
TGTGCCAGCAGCCGCCTTGAGGTGCGGGATCCCTACAATGAGCAGTTCTTC	CASSRLEVRDPYNEQFF	once	NA	TRBV3-1	TRBJ2-1
TGTGCCAGCAGTGGGGCCACAGGGGGATGGGAGACCCAGTACTTC	CASSGATGGWETQYF	NA	TRBD1	TRBV6-1	TRBJ2-5